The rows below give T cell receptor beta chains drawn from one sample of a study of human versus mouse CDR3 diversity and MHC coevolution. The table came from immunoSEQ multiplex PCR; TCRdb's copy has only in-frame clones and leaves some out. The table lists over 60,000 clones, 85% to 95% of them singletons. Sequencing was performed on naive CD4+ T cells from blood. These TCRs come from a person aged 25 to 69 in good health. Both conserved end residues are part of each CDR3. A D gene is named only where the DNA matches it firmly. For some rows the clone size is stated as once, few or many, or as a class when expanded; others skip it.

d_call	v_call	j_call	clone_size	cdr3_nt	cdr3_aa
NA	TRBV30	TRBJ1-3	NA	TGTGCCTGGAGTGTACTGTGGTCCGGAAACACCATATATTTT	CAWSVLWSGNTIYF
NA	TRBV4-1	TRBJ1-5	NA	TGCGCCAGCAGCCAAACCCTAGGACAGTTCAATCAGCCCCAGCATTTT	CASSQTLGQFNQPQHF
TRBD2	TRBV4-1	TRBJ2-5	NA	TGCGCCAGCAGCCAAGATACTAGCGGGGGGGCAGGGACCCAGTACTTC	CASSQDTSGGAGTQYF
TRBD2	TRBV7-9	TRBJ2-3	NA	TGTGCCAGCAGCTTCTGGGTAGCGGGGCTCACAGATACGCAGTATTTT	CASSFWVAGLTDTQYF
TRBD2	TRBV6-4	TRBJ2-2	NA	TGTGCCAGCACGACTAGCGGGCGGAACACCGGGGAGCTGTTTTTT	CASTTSGRNTGELFF
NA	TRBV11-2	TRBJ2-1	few	TGTGCCAGCAGCCCCTATAGCGGACTTCACAATGAGCAGTTCTTC	CASSPYSGLHNEQFF
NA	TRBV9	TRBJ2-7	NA	TGTGCCAGCAGCCCCCAGACAGTTGGGCCCTACGAGCAGTACTTC	CASSPQTVGPYEQYF
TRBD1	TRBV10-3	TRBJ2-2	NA	TGTGCCATCAGTGAGAAGGCAGGGGGACGCACCGGGGAGCTGTTTTTT	CAISEKAGGRTGELFF
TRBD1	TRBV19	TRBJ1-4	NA	TGTGCCAGTAGTTCGACAGGGACTAATGAAAAACTGTTTTTT	CASSSTGTNEKLFF
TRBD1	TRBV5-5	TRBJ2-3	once	TGTGCCAGCAGCCACGGACAGGGTGCAACAGATACGCAGTATTTT	CASSHGQGATDTQYF
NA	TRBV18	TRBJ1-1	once	TGTGCCAGCTCACCACCGAACCAGGCGAACACTGAAGCTTTCTTT	CASSPPNQANTEAFF